This is a list of T cell receptor beta chains from one sample in a study of blood T cell repertoires in COVID-19. The data were produced by immunoSEQ multiplex PCR, yet TCRdb's version contains in-frame clones alone and is incomplete. The profile covers about 210,000 clones, with 89% appearing a single time and about 5% taken by the ten largest. The sequencing sample was made of peripheral blood. The receptors stem from a woman in her thirties or forties with acute or convalescent COVID-19. The CDR3 runs from the conserved cysteine through the conserved F or W. Each record gives: V gene, D gene, J gene, CDR3 protein. D genes are given only for firm matches.

TRBV19	-	TRBJ1-2	CASSISGRPYGYTF
TRBV6-1	TRBD1	TRBJ1-5	CASIALGGENQPQHF
TRBV5-5	-	TRBJ1-1	CASSRSAWGQIPEAFF
TRBV24-1	TRBD1	TRBJ2-1	CATMRAGTGLNEQFF
TRBV19	TRBD1	TRBJ1-1	CASSTIGQGGTEAFF
TRBV6-6	TRBD1	TRBJ1-1	CASSYLQGGTEAFF
TRBV29-1	-	TRBJ2-2	CSVVRPGKNTGELFF
TRBV6-5	TRBD1	TRBJ1-2	CASTRQGGDYGYTF
TRBV29-1	TRBD1	TRBJ2-1	CSVEPDREAVYNEQFF
TRBV6-5	-	TRBJ1-2	CASTTPETREWTF
TRBV5-1	-	TRBJ2-5	CASSGRQQETQYF
TRBV5-5	-	TRBJ1-2	CATGQNYGYTF
TRBV18	TRBD1	TRBJ1-5	CASSQQGKGGNQPQHF
TRBV28	TRBD1	TRBJ1-1	CASSLPTGGGTEAFF
TRBV5-4	TRBD1	TRBJ1-2	CASSATGTGGGGYTF
TRBV7-9	-	TRBJ1-4	CASSFPGLDGDATNEKLFF
TRBV5-1	-	TRBJ1-2	CASSLGDYGYTF
TRBV7-6	-	TRBJ1-5	CASSLGADPNQPQHF
TRBV10-3	-	TRBJ2-1	CATQGGNEQFF
TRBV6-6	-	TRBJ2-3	CASSTHGGRGTQYF
TRBV19	-	TRBJ2-2	CASSFWQGNTGELFF
TRBV18	-	TRBJ1-1	CASSLGRGGNTEAFF
TRBV5-1	-	TRBJ1-1	CASSPWGADTEAFF
TRBV2	-	TRBJ1-1	CASSAEGNTEAFF
TRBV3-1/TRBV3-2	-	TRBJ1-1	CASTSSLMNTEAFF
TRBV5-1	TRBD1	TRBJ2-3	CASTRQGTDTQYF
TRBV6-1	-	TRBJ1-1	CASSEPWNTEAFF
TRBV25-1	-	TRBJ2-3	CASSDPRGTDTQYF
TRBV6-1	TRBD1	TRBJ1-2	CASSEDSGTGGLGGYTF
TRBV9	-	TRBJ1-2	CASSVGGGGAAIDYTF
TRBV7-3	-	TRBJ1-2	CASSLDSFYGYTF
TRBV29-1	TRBD1	TRBJ2-3	CSTSQGAFSTDTQYF
TRBV7-9	-	TRBJ1-1	CASSVTVNTEAFF
TRBV9	-	TRBJ2-3	CASSPLAQDTQYF